Shown below are 32 T cell receptor beta chains from a single sample sequenced in a study of T cell responses to AZD1222 COVID-19 vaccine. Data came from immunoSEQ multiplex PCR; TCRdb stores just in-frame clones and leaves some out. The table lists about 100,000 clones, approximately 91% of them singletons. Sequences were derived from peripheral blood, sampled on day 0 of AZD1222 vaccination. Receptors were obtained from an adult in good health.

The chain combines TRBV7-9 with TRBJ2-1; D is uncertain. Germline CDR1 and CDR2: SEHNR and FQNEAQ (reference sequence). This CDR3 has 14 amino acids. V lost 5 bases to trimming and J lost 2 bases, with 10 bases between them. CDR3 in DNA: TGTGCCAGCAGCCCCCCCAGCCCCTACAATGAGCAGTTCTTC. It specifies CASSPPSPYNEQFF.

V and J are TRBV12-3 or TRBV12-4 and TRBJ2-1; D is undetermined. The V gene lost 6 bases and the J gene lost 6 bases, with 9 bases spanning the gap. This CDR3 spans 12 amino acids. As DNA, the CDR3 is TGTGCCAGCAGAGCCCCTGGCAATGAGCAGTTCTTC. Protein product: CASRAPGNEQFF.

CDR3 DNA: TGTGCCAGCAGGGCGGGGGCTGCTGGAAACACCATATATTTT. It yields the protein CASRAGAAGNTIYF. The chain links TRBV27 to TRBJ1-3; a possible D gene is TRBD1 (6 bases). This CDR3 is built from 14 residues. Trimming pared 6 bases from V and 2 bases from J, leaving 11 bases between. The germline gives CDR1 MNHEY, CDR2 SMNVEV (reference sequence).

The V call is TRBV5-1, the J call TRBJ1-6, with 7 bases identical to TRBD1. V lost 0 bases to trimming and J lost 7 bases; unmatched junction nucleotides: 7. The CDR3 extends over 16 amino acids. Germline-derived CDR1 and CDR2 are SGHRS and YFSETQ. The DNA of the CDR3 is TGCGCCAGCAGCTTGGGAGGCAGGGGGTCCAATTCACCCCTCCACTTT. Translating gives CASSLGGRGSNSPLHF.

V gene TRBV6-5 combines with J gene TRBJ1-1; the D gene is possibly TRBD1 (6 bases). Germline CDR1 is MNHEY and CDR2 is SVGAGI. This CDR3 has 16 amino acids. The ends were cut back, 2 bases at V and 0 bases at J, with 13 bases in the middle. This CDR3 reads CASSYGGGQLNTEAFF. The CDR3 region has the DNA TGTGCCAGCAGTTACGGAGGCGGACAGTTGAACACTGAAGCTTTCTTT.

The gene calls are TRBV11-3 and TRBJ2-7, with D possibly TRBD1 on 5 matching bases. The CDR3 loop spans 16 amino acids. The germline V gene encodes CDR1 SGHNT and CDR2 YENEEA. The V end lost 1 base, the J end lost 4 bases, and 17 bases lay between the germline ends. The CDR3 here is CASSLVHVAGRYEQYF. CDR3 in DNA: TGTGCCAGCAGCTTAGTTCACGTGGCAGGGCGGTACGAGCAGTACTTC.

The J gene is TRBJ2-1, the V gene TRBV7-9, with TRBD2 as a possible D gene (6 bases). Germline CDR1 reads SEHNR; CDR2 reads FQNEAQ (reference sequence). Trimming cost V 0 bases and J 2 bases, with 14 bases left between them. This CDR3 region has 17 residues. CDR3 nucleotides: TGTGCCAGCAGCTTAGCGTACCTAGCGAGACCCTACAATGAGCAGTTCTTC. Translating it yields CASSLAYLARPYNEQFF.

The chain carries TRBV2 and TRBJ1-5, with 8 positions matching TRBD1. Per germline, CDR1 SNHLY and CDR2 FYNNEI. The CDR3 is made up of 14 amino acids. V was pared by 3 bases and J by 5 bases, with 3 bases of the junction left unmatched. The CDR3 DNA reads as TGTGCCAGCAGTGAGACAGGGGTGTATCAGCCCCAGCATTTT. It specifies CASSETGVYQPQHF. Variable domain in full (rest from reference TRBV2 and TRBJ1-5): EPEVTQTPSHQVTQMGQEVILRCVPISNHLYFYWYRQILGQKVEFLVSFYNNEISEKSEIFDDQFSVERPDGSNFTLKIRSTKLEDSAMYFCASSETGVYQPQHFGDGTRLSIL.

The CDR3 is CASSPRDGRSGNTIYF. CDR3 nucleotides: TGTGCCAGCTCACCTCGGGACGGGCGCTCTGGAAACACCATATATTTT. This chain connects TRBV18 to TRBJ1-3; TRBD1 might be the D (5 bases). CDR1 and CDR2 from the germline V gene are KGHSH and LQKENI. V gave up 3 bases and J gave up 0 bases, with 12 bases separating them. This CDR3 has 16 residues.

This clone showed up just a few times. This chain connects TRBV7-9 to TRBJ1-3; maybe TRBD1 (5 bases). Germline V gives CDR1 SEHNR, CDR2 FQNEAQ (reference sequence). The V and J ends lost 1 base and 0 bases respectively, with 10 bases between them. The CDR3 extends over 16 amino acids. CDR3 DNA: TGTGCCAGCAGCTTAGAGGAGACAGCCTCTGGAAACACCATATATTTT. Amino acids: CASSLEETASGNTIYF.

A single count supports this clone. This chain uses TRBV5-5 with TRBJ1-4; TRBD1 matches at 7 bases. Germline lookup yields CDR1 SGHKS and CDR2 YYEKEE (reference sequence). The V gene end was trimmed by 0 bases and the J gene end by 5 bases; junction bases not matched to a gene: 10. The CDR3 spans 17 residues. The CDR3 nucleotides are TGTGCCAGCAGCTTGGGAGGGGGCAGGGGCTTCAATGAAAAACTGTTTTTT. Residues: CASSLGGGRGFNEKLFF.

A few counts support this clone. Other DNA sequences in the same sample also yield this CDR3. V is TRBV6-1 and J is TRBJ2-5; 12 bases line up with TRBD2. Germline CDR1 is MNHNS and CDR2 is SASEGT. The CDR3 has 15 amino acids. Germline trimming cut 2 bases from V and 2 bases from J; bases unmatched to any gene: 0. This chain's CDR3 is CASSELAGGQETQYF. The CDR3, as DNA: TGTGCCAGCAGTGAACTAGCGGGGGGGCAAGAGACCCAGTACTTC.

The V call is TRBV27, the J call TRBJ2-5; D gene uncertain. V dropped 5 bases and J dropped 5 bases, with 15 bases sitting between them. Germline CDR1 MNHEY, CDR2 SMNVEV (reference sequence). The CDR3 sequence is 14 residues long. The CDR3 sequence is CASSPPGVRETQYF. In DNA, the CDR3 is TGTGCCAGCAGTCCACCTGGGGTGAGGGAGACCCAGTACTTC.

The chain uses TRBV18 and TRBJ1-2, with TRBD1 matching over 7 bases. The V gene end was trimmed by 5 bases and the J gene end by 8 bases; junction bases not matched to a gene: 8. Per germline, CDR1 KGHSH and CDR2 LQKENI. The CDR3 length is 13 residues. Here the CDR3 reads CASSEDRLGGYTF. The CDR3 DNA is TGTGCCAGCTCAGAGGACAGGCTAGGCGGCTACACCTTC.

V and J are TRBV5-5 and TRBJ2-1; D gene unclear. CDR1 is SGHKS and CDR2 is YYEKEE in the germline V gene (reference sequence). This CDR3 spans 13 amino acids. Trimming shortened V by 1 base and J by 4 bases, and 6 bases separated the two germline ends. CDR3 sequence (DNA): TGTGCCAGCAGCTTGCTTTGGTACAATGAGCAGTTCTTC. Translated: CASSLLWYNEQFF.

The chain joins TRBV19 to TRBJ2-3; 14 bases are shared with TRBD2. With 0 bases clipped from V and 4 bases from J, the junction kept 6 bases outside the gene matches. The germline V gene has CDR1 LNHDA and CDR2 SQIVND (reference sequence). The CDR3 contains 18 residues. The CDR3 coding sequence is TGTGCCAGTAGTATAGAGGGACTAGCGGGAGCGAATGCAGATACGCAGTATTTT. Amino acids: CASSIEGLAGANADTQYF.

This chain links TRBV5-1 with TRBJ1-1, with TRBD1 matching 8 bases. The V gene's germline CDR1 is SGHRS and CDR2 YFSETQ. CDR3 size: 14 residues. Unmatched junction bases numbered 7, after V lost 5 bases and J lost 4 bases. The CDR3 is CASSPDRVGTEAFF. Written as DNA, the CDR3 is TGCGCCAGCAGTCCGGACAGGGTTGGCACTGAAGCTTTCTTT.

The J gene is TRBJ2-3, the V gene TRBV1; the table's D call, TRBD2, has no DNA check behind it. TRBV1 is flagged as a pseudogene. This CDR3 contains 16 residues. In DNA form, the CDR3 reads TGCACCAGCAGCCAAGATCTGGGGGGGGCAGGAGATACGCAGTATTTT. Translation: CTSSQDLGGAGDTQYF.

The V gene is TRBV28, the J gene TRBJ1-1, with D tentatively TRBD1 (6 bases). Germline V lookup: CDR1 MDHEN, CDR2 SYDVKM. CDR3 size: 11 residues. V shed 3 bases and J shed 12 bases, with 11 bases lying between them. The CDR3 sequence: CASSFKGVSFF. As DNA, the CDR3 is TGTGCCAGCAGTTTTAAGGGGGTATCTTTCTTT.

This chain uses TRBV5-6 with TRBJ2-4, with a tentative D call TRBD1 (6 bases). CDR1 and CDR2 from the germline V gene are SGHDT and YYEEEE. V dropped 5 bases and J dropped 3 bases, with 9 bases sitting between them. The length of the CDR3 is 13 residues. CDR3 protein: CASRGQNKNIQYF. The CDR3 bases are TGTGCCAGCAGAGGACAGAACAAAAACATTCAGTACTTC.

The V call is TRBV7-7, the J call TRBJ1-3; 7 positions match TRBD1. This CDR3 spans 15 amino acids. Germline CDR1 is SSHAT and CDR2 is FNYEAQ (reference sequence). The junction had 3 bases not matched to a gene; V was cut back by 1 base and J by 3 bases. Written as DNA, the CDR3 is TGTGCCAGCAGCTTAGGACAGGGCTTTGGAAACACCATATATTTT. The encoded protein is CASSLGQGFGNTIYF.

The sample holds one count of this clone. The chain joins TRBV5-6 to TRBJ2-1; D is uncertain. CDR3 length: 12 residues. The V and J ends lost 4 bases and 4 bases respectively, with 6 bases between them. CDR1 and CDR2 from the germline V gene are SGHDT and YYEEEE. The DNA of the CDR3 is TGTGCCAGCAGCGTAGATTACAATGAGCAGTTCTTC. Translating it yields CASSVDYNEQFF. Full variable domain (outside the CDR3, taken from reference TRBV5-6 and TRBJ2-1): DAGVTQSPTHLIKTRGQQVTLRCSPKSGHDTVSWYQQALGQGPQFIFQYYEEEERQRGNFPDRFSGHQFPNYSSELNVNALLLGDSALYLCASSVDYNEQFFGPGTRLTVL.

The CDR3 is CASSFPPVPNTGELFF. Here the CDR3 DNA reads TGTGCCAGCAGCTTCCCCCCAGTCCCGAACACCGGGGAGCTGTTTTTT. The chain carries TRBV7-9 and TRBJ2-2; D unresolved. Between the trimmed V and J ends, which lost 3 bases and 0 bases, there was a span of 11 bases. The CDR3 runs to 16 residues. CDR1 is SEHNR, CDR2 FQNEAQ, per germline (reference sequence).

The chain recombines TRBV4-1 with TRBJ2-1; 13 bases match TRBD2. This CDR3 spans 16 amino acids. The V segment lost 4 bases and the J segment 7 bases; nucleotides outside the gene matches: 7. The V gene's germline CDR1 is MGHRA and CDR2 YSYEKL. CDR3 sequence reads: CASSPIGLAGVNEQFF. CDR3 DNA: TGCGCCAGCAGCCCGATCGGACTAGCGGGGGTAAATGAGCAGTTCTTC.

This clone is a singleton in its sample. The V and J genes are TRBV11-2 and TRBJ1-1; D gene unclear. Germline CDR1 is SGHAT and CDR2 is FQNNGV. Trimming removed 4 bases from V and 1 base from J, with 10 bases in between. The CDR3 consists of 14 residues. For the CDR3, the DNA is TGTGCCAGCAGCTCGAGTTGGGGGAACACTGAAGCTTTCTTT. Encoded protein: CASSSSWGNTEAFF. Looking up the rest from reference TRBV11-2 and TRBJ1-1 gives the full variable domain: EAGVAQSPRYKIIEKRQSVAFWCNPISGHATLYWYQQILGQGPKLLIQFQNNGVVDDSQLPKDRFSAERLKGVDSTLKIQPAKLEDSAVYLCASSSSWGNTEAFFGQGTRLTVV.

The genes are TRBV18 and TRBJ1-1, with D hard to call. The V gene lost 3 bases and the J gene lost 4 bases, with 15 bases spanning the gap. Germline CDR1 KGHSH, CDR2 LQKENI. The CDR3 extends over 15 amino acids. This CDR3 is CASSPDPGQGTEAFF. Here the CDR3 DNA reads TGTGCCAGCTCACCGGACCCCGGCCAAGGCACTGAAGCTTTCTTT.

The count of this clone is one. The chain is built from TRBV6-2 or TRBV6-3 and TRBJ2-7; D not resolved. CDR3 length: 11 amino acids. Trimming cost V 5 bases and J 3 bases, with 5 bases left between them. Germline values: CDR1 MNHEY, CDR2 SVGEGT. CDR3 region: CASSSYYEQYF. The DNA of the CDR3 is TGTGCCAGCAGTAGTTACTACGAGCAGTACTTC.

The J gene is TRBJ1-1, the V gene TRBV6-1; unclear D gene. From germline, CDR1 is MNHNS and CDR2 SASEGT. Trimming pared 2 bases from V and 7 bases from J, leaving 17 bases between. The CDR3 covers 15 residues. CDR3 in amino acids: CASSESGGFLGEAFF. The DNA of the CDR3 is TGTGCCAGCAGTGAATCCGGAGGGTTTCTTGGTGAAGCTTTCTTT.

The V and J genes are TRBV12-3 or TRBV12-4 and TRBJ1-3, with D possibly being TRBD1 (5 bases). The CDR3 runs 12 residues. Trimming left V 6 bases short and J 4 bases short, with 7 bases between. Here the CDR3 DNA reads TGTGCCAGCAGCGGGGGAGGAAACACCATATATTTT. Encoded protein: CASSGGGNTIYF.

V and J are TRBV2 and TRBJ2-7, with D possibly TRBD1 on 6 matching bases. Trimming took 7 bases from V and 5 from J, leaving 18 bases between them. CDR3 length: 14 residues. The V gene's germline CDR1 is SNHLY and CDR2 FYNNEI. CDR3 in amino acids: CASIRGSAGDEQYF. DNA for the CDR3: TGTGCCAGCATTAGGGGTTCCGCAGGGGACGAGCAGTACTTC.

The chain joins TRBV14 to TRBJ1-2, with D possibly matching TRBD1 (6 bases). Germline V gene lookup returns CDR1 SGHDN and CDR2 FVKESK. The CDR3 totals 13 residues. V dropped 4 bases and J dropped 4 bases, with 10 bases sitting between them. The CDR3 DNA is TGTGCCAGCAGCCTGGACAGCTTCTATGGCTACACCTTC. It is translated as CASSLDSFYGYTF.

The chain recombines TRBV11-3 with TRBJ2-7; 10 bases match TRBD1. The CDR3 totals 15 residues. V trimming: 2 bases; J trimming: 3 bases; junction bases outside the gene matches: 4. CDR1 is SGHNT and CDR2 is YENEEA in the germline V gene. The CDR3 sequence is CASSLRQGAFYEQYF. The CDR3 DNA follows: TGTGCCAGCAGCTTAAGACAGGGGGCATTCTACGAGCAGTACTTC.